Below are 2 T cell receptor beta chains sequenced from a single sample in a study of blood T cell repertoires in COVID-19 (TCRdb year 2020). Library creation used the immunoSEQ multiplex PCR assay. The table was pulled from immuneACCESS by TCRdb, which kept in-frame rearrangements only. Such tables lose some clones; where checked, under half of the loss comes from unresolved V genes, and the rest has no known cause. The sample yields 50,000 to 85,000 clones; roughly 77% were counted once. The ten largest account for about 9.8% of the sample. Material: peripheral blood. The receptors derive from a human donor in a cohort sampled during active COVID-19.

V is TRBV4-1 and J is TRBJ1-2; TRBD1 agrees at 11 bases. Trimming removed 0 bases from V and 7 bases from J; junction bases left unmatched: 4. This CDR3 comprises 15 residues. Germline V gene sequence: CDR1 MGHRA, CDR2 YSYEKL. Here the CDR3 reads CASSQDRGQGVGYTF. DNA for the CDR3: TGCGCCAGCAGCCAAGATAGGGGACAGGGGGTTGGCTACACCTTC.

The rearrangement joins TRBV6-6 to TRBJ2-5; 7 nucleotides match TRBD1. From germline, CDR1 is MNHNY and CDR2 SVGAGI (reference sequence). The junction had 17 bases not matched to a gene; V was cut back by 6 bases and J by 7 bases. There are 16 residues in the CDR3. CDR3 region: CASSRDLDRDDRTQYF. The CDR3 DNA sequence: TGTGCCAGCAGCCGCGACCTCGACAGGGACGACCGGACCCAGTACTTC.